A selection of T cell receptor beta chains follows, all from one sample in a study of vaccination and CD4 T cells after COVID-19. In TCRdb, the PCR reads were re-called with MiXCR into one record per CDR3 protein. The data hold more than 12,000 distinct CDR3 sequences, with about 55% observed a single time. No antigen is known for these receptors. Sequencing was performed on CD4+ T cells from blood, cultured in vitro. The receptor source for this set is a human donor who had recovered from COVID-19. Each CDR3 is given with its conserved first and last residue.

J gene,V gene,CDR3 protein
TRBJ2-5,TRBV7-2,CASRPGAVYQETQYF
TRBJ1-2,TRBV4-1,CASSQEHANYGYTF
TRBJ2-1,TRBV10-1,CASSESTGFVYNEQFF
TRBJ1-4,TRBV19,CASMVLGDEKLFF
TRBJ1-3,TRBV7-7,CASSQGLPKAGNTIYF
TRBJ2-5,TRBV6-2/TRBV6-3,CASTDPQETQYF
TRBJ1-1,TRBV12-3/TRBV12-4,CASSLGGLRDTEAFF
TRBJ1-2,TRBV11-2,CASSLGEGYGYTF
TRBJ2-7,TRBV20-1,CSARDEQYF
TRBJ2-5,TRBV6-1,CASSRTGEETQYF
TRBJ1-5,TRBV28,CASSSGNQGGLKPQHF
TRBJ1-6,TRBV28,CASSFRDRGNSPLHF
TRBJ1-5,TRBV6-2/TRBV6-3,CASSYGGGTNQPQHF
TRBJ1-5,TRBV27,CASKRDRVGNQPQHF
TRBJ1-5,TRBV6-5,CASSYSSQSNQPQHF
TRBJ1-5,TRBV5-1,CASSLGTGGAGNQPQHF
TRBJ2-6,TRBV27,CASSFDQGAGANVLTF
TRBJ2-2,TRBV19,CASSLGKDTGELFF
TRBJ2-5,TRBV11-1,CASSLAPGLAGGTQYF
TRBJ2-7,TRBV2,CASSVPYEQYF
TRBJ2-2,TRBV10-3,CAISETGTSGELFF
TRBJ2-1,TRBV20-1,CSARRTDPPRQQFF
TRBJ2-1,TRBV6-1,CASSEAPTGFSEQFF
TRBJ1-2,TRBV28,CASSFVGRTYGYTF
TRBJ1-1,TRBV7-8,CASSRTENTEAFF
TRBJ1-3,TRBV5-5,CASSFGDTSSGNTIYF
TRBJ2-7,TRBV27,CASRTSGGAYEQYF
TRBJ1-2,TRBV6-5,CASSLQGYYGYTF
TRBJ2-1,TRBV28,CARDKGVDEQFF
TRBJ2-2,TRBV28,CASSSSGAPTGELFF
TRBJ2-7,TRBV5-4,CASSSKVGQSYEQYF
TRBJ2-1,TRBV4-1,CASSQEFYVSTLTYNEQFF
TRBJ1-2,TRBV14,CASSPSVTYGYTF
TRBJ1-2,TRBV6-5,CASSYSVNLAGGNYGYTF
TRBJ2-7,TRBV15,CATSRDPSYEQYF
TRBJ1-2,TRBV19,CASGTDRDRGPLGYGYTF
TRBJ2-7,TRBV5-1,CASSPGQGGDEQYF
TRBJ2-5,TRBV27,CASSPLGWKGSSGETQYF
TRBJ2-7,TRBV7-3,CASSLSRTGLGEQYF
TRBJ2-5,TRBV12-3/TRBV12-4,CASSLHIGGLYGETQYF
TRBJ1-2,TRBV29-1,CSVAPDRGDGYTF
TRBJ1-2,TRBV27,CASSPGGQSYGYTF
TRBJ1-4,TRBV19,CASSARQDWGNEKLFF
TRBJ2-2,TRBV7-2,CASSLGWGELFF
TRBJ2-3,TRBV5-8,CASTLPLAGRTDTQYF
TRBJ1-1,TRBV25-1,CASSEFGGMTTEAFF